These 8 T cell receptor beta chains were sequenced from one sample in a study of blood T cell repertoires in COVID-19. The data were produced by immunoSEQ multiplex PCR, yet TCRdb's version contains in-frame clones alone and is incomplete. The sample yields some 13,000 clones, roughly 84% seen once. The sample consisted of peripheral blood. These receptors were taken from a man in his forties or fifties with active or convalescent COVID-19.

This clone turned up a few times. The chain uses TRBV6-5 and TRBJ2-5, with D unclear. Per the germline V gene, CDR1 is MNHEY and CDR2 is SVGAGI. V shed 7 bases and J shed 3 bases, with 12 bases lying between them. This CDR3 has 13 residues. This chain's CDR3 is CASKPDGEETQYF. CDR3 nucleotides: TGTGCCAGCAAACCCGACGGAGAAGAGACCCAGTACTTC.

The chain employs TRBV5-4 and TRBJ2-5; weak D call: TRBD2 (6 bases). V was pared by 4 bases and J by 4 bases, with 20 bases between. Germline assignment: CDR1 SGHNT and CDR2 YYREEE (reference sequence). The CDR3 totals 16 residues. The CDR3: CASSAGMAGIRETQYF. DNA of the CDR3: TGTGCCAGCAGCGCAGGGATGGCGGGAATAAGAGAGACCCAGTACTTC. Based on the CDR3 plus reference TRBV5-4 and TRBJ2-5, the full variable domain is ETGVTQSPTHLIKTRGQQVTLRCSSQSGHNTVSWYQQALGQGPQFIFQYYREEENGRGNFPPRFSGLQFPNYSSELNVNALELDDSALYLCASSAGMAGIRETQYFGPGTRLLVL.

Comments on this clone: A junction end diverges from the germline sequence, so it may reflect a read error. This chain uses TRBV2 with TRBJ2-7; D is uncertain. CDR1 and CDR2 (germline): SNHLY, FYNNEI. The CDR3 covers 12 residues. The CDR3 region has the DNA TGTGCCAGCACCCTTGTATTCTACGAGCTGTACTTC. The encoded protein is CASTLVFYELYF.

This clone was found a few times. The rearrangement joins TRBV2 to TRBJ2-5, with 8 bases identical to TRBD1. V lost 8 bases, J lost 4 bases, and 6 bases stayed unmatched. The CDR3 runs to 13 residues. Germline V gene data show CDR1 as SNHLY and CDR2 as FYNNEI. CDR3 region: CASLGQGGETQYF. The CDR3 DNA reads as TGTGCCAGCCTAGGACAGGGAGGAGAGACCCAGTACTTC.

The chain has TRBV7-9 and TRBJ2-5; D is possibly TRBD1 (5 bases). Germline CDR1 and CDR2: SEHNR and FQNEAQ (reference sequence). Trimming shortened V by 1 base and J by 2 bases, and 14 bases separated the two germline ends. The CDR3 has 16 residues. CDR3 DNA sequence: TGTGCCAGCAGCTTAGGGAGACAGATCCTACAAGAGACCCAGTACTTC. Translation gives CASSLGRQILQETQYF.

V gene TRBV18 combines with J gene TRBJ1-5; TRBD1 matches at 7 bases. The J segment lost 5 bases and the V segment lost 6 bases, leaving 4 bases of the junction unmatched. Germline CDR1 KGHSH, CDR2 LQKENI. The CDR3 consists of 13 residues. The CDR3 spells CASSPGQHQPQHF. The CDR3 bases are TGTGCCAGCTCGCCGGGACAGCATCAGCCCCAGCATTTT.

The chain combines TRBV18 with TRBJ1-2; TRBD1 might be the D (6 bases). With 2 bases removed from V and 2 bases from J, the gap between germline ends came to 6 bases. CDR1 and CDR2 (germline): KGHSH, LQKENI. The CDR3 contains 13 residues. CDR3 region: CASSPGQNYGYTF. In DNA form, the CDR3 reads TGTGCCAGCTCACCAGGACAGAACTATGGCTACACCTTC.

The V and J genes are TRBV27 and TRBJ2-5, with D unresolved. This CDR3 is built from 14 residues. Germline V gene sequence: CDR1 MNHEY, CDR2 SMNVEV (reference sequence). Trimming removed 5 bases at V and 2 bases at J, with 12 bases between. The CDR3 region has the DNA TGTGCCAGCAGTCTACAGAATCAACAAGAGACCCAGTACTTC. Translated, it gives CASSLQNQQETQYF.